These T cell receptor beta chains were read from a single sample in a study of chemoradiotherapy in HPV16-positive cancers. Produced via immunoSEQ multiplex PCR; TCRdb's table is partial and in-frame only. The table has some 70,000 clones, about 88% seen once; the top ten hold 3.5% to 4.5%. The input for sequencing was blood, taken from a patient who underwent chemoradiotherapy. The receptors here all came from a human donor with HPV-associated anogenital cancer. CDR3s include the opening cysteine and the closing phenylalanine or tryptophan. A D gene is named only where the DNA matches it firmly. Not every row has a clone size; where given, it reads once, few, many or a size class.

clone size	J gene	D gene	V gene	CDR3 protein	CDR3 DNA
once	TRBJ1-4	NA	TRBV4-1	CASSQEGVFNEKLFF	TGCGCCAGCAGCCAAGAAGGGGTCTTTAATGAAAAACTGTTTTTT
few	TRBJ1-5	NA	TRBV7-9	CATERGYRPQHF	TGTGCCACCGAGCGGGGTTATCGGCCCCAGCATTTT
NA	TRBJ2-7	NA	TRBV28	CASSLIIGGLRAEQYF	TGTGCCAGCAGTTTAATAATCGGAGGGTTGCGGGCCGAGCAGTACTTC
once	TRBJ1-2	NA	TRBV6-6	CASSRGQTNYGYTF	TGTGCCAGCAGCCGCGGACAAACTAACTATGGCTACACCTTC
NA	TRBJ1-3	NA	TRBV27	CASSLAPGNTIYF	TGTGCCAGCAGTTTAGCCCCTGGAAACACCATATATTTT
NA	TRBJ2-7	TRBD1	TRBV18	CASSPPGTASYEQYF	TGTGCCAGCTCCCCCCCGGGGACAGCTTCCTACGAGCAGTACTTC
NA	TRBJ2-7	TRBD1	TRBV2	CATHKDRGGSYEQYF	TGTGCCACCCATAAGGACAGGGGGGGCTCCTACGAGCAGTACTTC
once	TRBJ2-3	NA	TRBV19	CASSPGVTDTQYF	TGTGCCAGTTCCCCCGGGGTCACAGATACGCAGTATTTT
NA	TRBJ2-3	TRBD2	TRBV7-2	CASSRAGRFTDTQYF	TGTGCCAGCAGCAGAGCGGGACGATTCACAGATACGCAGTATTTT
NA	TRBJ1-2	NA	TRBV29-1	CSVEERLSLGYTF	TGCAGCGTTGAAGAGAGGCTGAGCCTGGGCTACACCTTC
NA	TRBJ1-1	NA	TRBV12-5	CASGFLDNTEAFF	TGTGCTAGTGGTTTTTTGGACAACACTGAAGCTTTCTTT